The clone carrying this T cell receptor (beta chain) was detected ten times or more. Germline V lookup: CDR1 MDHEN, CDR2 SYDVKM. The V and J ends lost 6 bases and 0 bases, in that order; junction bases with no gene match: 7. The CDR3 is 15 residues long. Reasons for excluding patients were uncontrolled infection, other autoimmune disease, pregnancy or lactation. Source material for PBMCs was 10 ml fresh peripheral blood. Amplification yielded TCR beta CDR3 regions, with RNA transcripts as the source. The HTBI primer set drove a first-round RT-PCR of the TCR CDR3. TCRdb passed the multiplex PCR reads through MiXCR, listing each CDR3 protein once. This sample has some 560,000 distinct CDR3 sequences, with less than 15% found just once. This entry comes from a study of T cells in Graves' hyperthyroidism and ophthalmopathy.

The sequenced sample consisted of blood. The TCR originated in a woman in her forties with Graves' hyperthyroidism. This chain connects TRBV28 to TRBJ1-1; 7 positions match TRBD1. CDR3 nucleotides: TGTGCCAGCAGCCGGGGGGGACAGATGAACACTGAAGCTTTCTTT. It specifies CASSRGGQMNTEAFF.